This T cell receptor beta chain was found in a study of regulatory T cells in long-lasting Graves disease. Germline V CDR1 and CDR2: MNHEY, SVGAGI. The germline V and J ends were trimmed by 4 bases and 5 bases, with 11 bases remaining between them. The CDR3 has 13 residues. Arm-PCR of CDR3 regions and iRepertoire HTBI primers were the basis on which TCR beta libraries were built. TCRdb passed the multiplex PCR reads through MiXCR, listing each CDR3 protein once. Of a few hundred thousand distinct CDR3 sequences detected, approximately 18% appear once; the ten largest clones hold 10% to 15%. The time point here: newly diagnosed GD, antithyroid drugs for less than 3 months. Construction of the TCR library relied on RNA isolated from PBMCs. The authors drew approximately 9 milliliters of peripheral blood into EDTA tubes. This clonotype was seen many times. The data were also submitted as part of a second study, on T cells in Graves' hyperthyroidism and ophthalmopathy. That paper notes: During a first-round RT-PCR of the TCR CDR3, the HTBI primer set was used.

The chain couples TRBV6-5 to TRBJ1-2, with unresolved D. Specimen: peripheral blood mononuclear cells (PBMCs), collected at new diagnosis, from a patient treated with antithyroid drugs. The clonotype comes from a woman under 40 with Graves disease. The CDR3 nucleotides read TGTGCCAGCAGTTTAGGTCCCCCTTATGGCTACACCTTC. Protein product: CASSLGPPYGYTF.